These 16 T cell receptor beta chains were all obtained from the same sample, sequenced in a study of T cells after somatic rescue of genetic block (dated by TCRdb to 2020 to 2022). The library was produced with the immunoSEQ multiplex PCR assay. TCRdb retrieved this table from immuneACCESS and kept in-frame rearrangements only. Not all clones are present; in checked studies, unresolved V genes account for under half, and no reason is known for the remainder. For this sample the table gives under 150,000 clones, of which around nine tenths were detected only once. Jointly, the top ten make up approximately 1.3% of the sample. The sequencing input was peripheral blood mononuclear cells (PBMCs). The receptors stem from a woman aged 18-29 years.

This clone was observed a handful of times. The rearrangement links TRBV4-1 to TRBJ1-1; D ambiguous. This CDR3 is built from 15 residues. The germline gives CDR1 MGHRA, CDR2 YSYEKL. The V end was cut by 4 bases, the J end by 8 bases, with 20 bases between. The CDR3 nucleotides are TGCGCCAGCAGCCTTCAGGCACGTTCGAAGGACGAAGCTTTCTTT. Protein: CASSLQARSKDEAFF.

This clone appeared once. The J gene is TRBJ2-2, the V gene TRBV11-3; the D is unclear. Germline CDR1 is SGHNT and CDR2 is YENEEA. The V end lost 4 bases, the J end lost 3 bases, and 9 bases lay between the germline ends. This CDR3 comprises 14 residues. CDR3 residues: CASSSRPDTGELFF. The DNA for the CDR3 is TGTGCCAGCAGCTCCCGACCAGACACCGGGGAGCTGTTTTTT. Variable domain in full (rest from reference TRBV11-3 and TRBJ2-2): EAGVVQSPRYKIIEKKQPVAFWCNPISGHNTLYWYLQNLGQGPELLIRYENEEAVDDSQLPKDRFSAERLKGVDSTLKIQPAELGDSAVYLCASSSRPDTGELFFGEGSRLTVL.

The chain employs TRBV10-2 and TRBJ1-1, with D perhaps TRBD1 (6 bases). V lost 2 bases, J lost 2 bases, and 12 bases lay in between. This CDR3 has 15 residues. Germline CDR1 WSHSY, CDR2 SAAADI. CDR3 sequence reads: CASSERGARNTEAFF. The CDR3 bases are TGCGCCAGCAGTGAGAGGGGGGCGCGAAACACTGAAGCTTTCTTT.

The CDR3 region is CAWSGGTGTQYF. CDR3 DNA: TGTGCCTGGAGTGGCGGGACTGGGACGCAGTATTTT. This rearrangement joins TRBV30 to TRBJ2-3; D possibly corresponds to TRBD2 (6 bases). V was clipped by 1 base and J by 9 bases, with 11 bases between them. CDR1 is GTSNPN, CDR2 SVGIG, per germline (reference sequence). The CDR3 extends over 12 amino acids.

V usage is TRBV4-2 and J usage is TRBJ1-2; D ambiguous. CDR3 length: 15 residues. The germline CDR1 and CDR2 sequences are LGHNA and YNFKEQ. V dropped 0 bases and J dropped 5 bases, with 13 bases sitting between them. The CDR3 sequence is CASSQDSREPYGYTF. CDR3 sequence (DNA): TGTGCCAGCAGCCAAGATAGTAGAGAACCTTATGGCTACACCTTC.

V gene TRBV6-4 combines with J gene TRBJ1-4; no firm D call. The germline CDR1 and CDR2 sequences are MRHNA and SNTAGT. This CDR3 has 16 residues. Trimming cost V 0 bases and J 0 bases, with 8 bases left between them. The CDR3 region is CASSDSNRATNEKLFF. The CDR3 DNA follows: TGTGCCAGCAGTGACTCTAACCGGGCAACTAATGAAAAACTGTTTTTT.

This chain links TRBV4-2 with TRBJ2-1, with 14 bases aligning to TRBD2. The V and J ends lost 0 bases and 5 bases, in that order; junction bases with no gene match: 0. Per the germline V gene, CDR1 is LGHNA and CDR2 is YNFKEQ. This CDR3 contains 16 residues. The CDR3 sequence: CASSQETSGGDNEQFF. The CDR3 nucleotides are TGTGCCAGCAGCCAAGAGACTAGCGGGGGGGACAATGAGCAGTTCTTC.

This chain connects TRBV5-1 to TRBJ1-1; 7 positions match TRBD1. Germline trimming cut 4 bases from V and 0 bases from J; bases unmatched to any gene: 3. The germline gives CDR1 SGHRS, CDR2 YFSETQ. This CDR3 comprises 14 residues. CDR3: CASSGQVLNTEAFF. The CDR3 DNA reads as TGCGCCAGCAGCGGACAGGTTTTGAACACTGAAGCTTTCTTT.

The chain's CDR3 is CASSIQFTGGDGYTF. The CDR3 bases are TGTGCCAGCAGTATACAATTTACAGGGGGCGATGGCTACACCTTC. V gene TRBV28 combines with J gene TRBJ1-2; TRBD1 matches at 9 bases. The CDR3 consists of 15 residues. V lost 5 bases, J lost 6 bases, and 10 bases stayed unmatched. Per germline, CDR1 MDHEN and CDR2 SYDVKM.

V is TRBV5-1 and J is TRBJ1-1, with D possibly matching TRBD1 (5 bases). Trimming pared 0 bases from V and 1 base from J, leaving 10 bases between. Looked up from germline, CDR1 is SGHRS and CDR2 is YFSETQ. This CDR3 has 15 amino acids. CDR3 sequence reads: CASSLGGAGNTEAFF. CDR3 DNA: TGCGCCAGCAGCTTGGGAGGGGCGGGGAACACTGAAGCTTTCTTT. Looking up the rest from reference TRBV5-1 and TRBJ1-1 gives the full variable domain: KAGVTQTPRYLIKTRGQQVTLSCSPISGHRSVSWYQQTPGQGLQFLFEYFSETQRNKGNFPGRFSGRQFSNSRSEMNVSTLELGDSALYLCASSLGGAGNTEAFFGQGTRLTVV.

This chain joins TRBV27 and TRBJ1-2, with 7 bases lining up with TRBD1. There are 14 residues in the CDR3. J gave up 8 bases and V 0 bases, and 6 bases lay outside the gene matches. Germline V gene lookup returns CDR1 MNHEY and CDR2 SMNVEV (reference sequence). The DNA for the CDR3 is TGTGCCAGCAGTTTATCCGACAGGGCGCGGGGCTACACCTTC. Its translation is CASSLSDRARGYTF.

The chain couples TRBV5-3 to TRBJ1-5; D is possibly TRBD1 (6 bases). TRBV5-3 is recorded as an ORF, its role being uncertain. Trimming removed 4 bases from V and 4 bases from J, with 12 bases in between. CDR3 length: 14 residues. This chain's CDR3 is CARSIDRRNQPQHF. Here the CDR3 DNA reads TGTGCCAGAAGCATCGACAGGAGAAATCAGCCCCAGCATTTT.

The chain is built from TRBV5-8 and TRBJ2-3; 7 positions agree with TRBD2. The length of the CDR3 is 15 residues. The V gene's germline CDR1 is SGHTS and CDR2 YDEGEE. V gave up 0 bases and J gave up 3 bases; unmatched junction bases: 4. CDR3 DNA sequence: TGTGCCAGCAGCTTGGGTTGGGAGGGGACAGATACGCAGTATTTT. Protein: CASSLGWEGTDTQYF.

V usage is TRBV9 and J usage is TRBJ2-1; D ambiguous. Trimming pared 3 bases from V and 0 bases from J, leaving 13 bases between. Germline CDR1 reads SGDLS; CDR2 reads YYNGEE. The CDR3 has 16 residues. DNA of the CDR3: TGTGCCAGCAGCGAAGACCCTACCGGCTCCTACAATGAGCAGTTCTTC. Amino acids: CASSEDPTGSYNEQFF.

The chain uses TRBV13 and TRBJ2-7; 7 nucleotides match TRBD1. With V trimmed by 6 bases and J by 4 bases, 18 bases remained unmatched. The CDR3 has 17 amino acids. Germline V gene sequence: CDR1 PRHDT, CDR2 FYEKMQ (reference sequence). The CDR3 nucleotides read TGTGCCAGCAGTGAGGGGGCAGGTGCACTCCCGGGGTACGAGCAGTACTTC. As protein: CASSEGAGALPGYEQYF.

The chain joins TRBV25-1 to TRBJ1-2; no firm D call. This CDR3 has 10 residues. V was shortened by 10 bases and J by 8 bases, with 11 bases between the two germline ends. The germline CDR1 and CDR2 sequences are MGHDK and SYGVNS. CDR3 bases: TGTGCCACCCAGGCTTGGGGCTACACCTTC. Translating it yields CATQAWGYTF.